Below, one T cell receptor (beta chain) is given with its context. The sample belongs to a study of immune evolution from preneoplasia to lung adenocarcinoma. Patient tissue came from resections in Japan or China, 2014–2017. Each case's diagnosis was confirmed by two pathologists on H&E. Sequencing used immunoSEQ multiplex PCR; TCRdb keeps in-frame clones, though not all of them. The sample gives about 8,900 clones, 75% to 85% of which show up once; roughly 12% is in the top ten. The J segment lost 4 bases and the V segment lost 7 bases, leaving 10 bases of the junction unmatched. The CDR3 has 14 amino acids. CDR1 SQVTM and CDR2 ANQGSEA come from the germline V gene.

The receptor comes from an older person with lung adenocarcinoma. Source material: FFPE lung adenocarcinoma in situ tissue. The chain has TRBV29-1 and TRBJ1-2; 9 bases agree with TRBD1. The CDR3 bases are TGCAGCGCTGGCCCGGGACAGGGCATCTATGGCTACACCTTC. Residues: CSAGPGQGIYGYTF.